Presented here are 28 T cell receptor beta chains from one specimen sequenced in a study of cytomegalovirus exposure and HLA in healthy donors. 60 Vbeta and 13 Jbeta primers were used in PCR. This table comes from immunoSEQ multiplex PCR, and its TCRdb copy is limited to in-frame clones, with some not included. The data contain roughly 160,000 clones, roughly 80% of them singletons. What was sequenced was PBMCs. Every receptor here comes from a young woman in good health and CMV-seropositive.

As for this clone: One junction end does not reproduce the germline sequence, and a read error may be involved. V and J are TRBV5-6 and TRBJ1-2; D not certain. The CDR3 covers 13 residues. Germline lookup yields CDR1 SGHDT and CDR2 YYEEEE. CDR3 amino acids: CASTLIQNYGYTF. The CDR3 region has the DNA TGTGCCAGCACCTTGATACAGAACTATGGCTACACCTTC.

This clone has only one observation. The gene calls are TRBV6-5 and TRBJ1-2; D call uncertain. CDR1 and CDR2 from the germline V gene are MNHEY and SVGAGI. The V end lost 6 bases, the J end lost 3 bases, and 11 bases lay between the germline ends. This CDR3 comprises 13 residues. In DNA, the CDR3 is TGTGCCAGCAGCCTACAGAAATACTATGGCTACACCTTC. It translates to CASSLQKYYGYTF.

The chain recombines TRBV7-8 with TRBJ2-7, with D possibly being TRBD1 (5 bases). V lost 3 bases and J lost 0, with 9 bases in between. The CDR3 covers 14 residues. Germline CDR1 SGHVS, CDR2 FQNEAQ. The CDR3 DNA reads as TGTGCCAGCAGCTTGCAGGGCATCTCCTACGAGCAGTACTTC. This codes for CASSLQGISYEQYF.

CDR3 residues: CASSLAAGQNYNEQFF. The CDR3 coding sequence is TGTGCCAGCAGCTTGGCTGCGGGACAGAACTACAATGAGCAGTTCTTC. The chain is built from TRBV5-4 and TRBJ2-1, with D perhaps TRBD1 (7 bases). CDR3 length equals 16 residues. V shed 0 bases and J shed 3 bases, with 13 bases lying between them. The germline V gene has CDR1 SGHNT and CDR2 YYREEE (reference sequence).

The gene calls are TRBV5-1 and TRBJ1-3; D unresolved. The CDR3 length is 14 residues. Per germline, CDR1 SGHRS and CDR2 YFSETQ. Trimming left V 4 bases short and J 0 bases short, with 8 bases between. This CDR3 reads CASSPVSSGNTIYF. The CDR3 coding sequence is TGCGCCAGCAGCCCCGTCAGCTCTGGAAACACCATATATTTT.

The CDR3 region is CASSRLPGQGKGMNTEAFF. The CDR3 nucleotides are TGCGCCAGCAGCCGATTACCGGGACAGGGAAAAGGGATGAACACTGAAGCTTTCTTT. The rearrangement uses TRBV4-3 and TRBJ1-1, with 9 bases identical to TRBD1. The length of the CDR3 is 19 residues. Germline V gene lookup returns CDR1 LGHNA and CDR2 YSLEER. V lost 4 bases, J lost 0 bases, and 15 bases stayed unmatched.

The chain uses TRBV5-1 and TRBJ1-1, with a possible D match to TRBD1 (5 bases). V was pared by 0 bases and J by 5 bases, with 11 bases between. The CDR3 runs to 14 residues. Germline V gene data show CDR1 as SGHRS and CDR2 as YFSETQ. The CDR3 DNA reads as TGCGCCAGCAGCTTGGAACCAGGACAAACTGAAGCTTTCTTT. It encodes CASSLEPGQTEAFF.

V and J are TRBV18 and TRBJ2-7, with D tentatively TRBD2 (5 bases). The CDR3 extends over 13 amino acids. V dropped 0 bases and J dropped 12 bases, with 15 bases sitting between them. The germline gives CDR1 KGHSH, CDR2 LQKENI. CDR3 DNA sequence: TGTGCCAGCTCACCACCGGTCGGGGTTGGTCTGTACTTC. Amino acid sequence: CASSPPVGVGLYF.

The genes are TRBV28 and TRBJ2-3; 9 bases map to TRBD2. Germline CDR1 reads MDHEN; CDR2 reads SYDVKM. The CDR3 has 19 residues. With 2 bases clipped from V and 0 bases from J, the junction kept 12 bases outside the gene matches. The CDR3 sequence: CASSLNQYFSGGSTDTQYF. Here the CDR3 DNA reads TGTGCCAGCAGTTTAAATCAGTACTTCAGCGGGGGGAGCACAGATACGCAGTATTTT.

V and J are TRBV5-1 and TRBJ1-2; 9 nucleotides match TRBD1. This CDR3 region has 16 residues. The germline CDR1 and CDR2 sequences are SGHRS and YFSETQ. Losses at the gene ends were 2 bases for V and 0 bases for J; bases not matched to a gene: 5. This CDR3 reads CASSFGQGLANYGYTF. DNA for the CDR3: TGCGCCAGCAGCTTTGGACAGGGGCTAGCTAACTATGGCTACACCTTC.

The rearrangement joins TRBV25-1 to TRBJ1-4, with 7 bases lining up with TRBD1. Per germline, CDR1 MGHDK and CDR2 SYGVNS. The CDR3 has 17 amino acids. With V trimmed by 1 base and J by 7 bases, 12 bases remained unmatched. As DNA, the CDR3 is TGTGCCAGCAGTGAATCTTCCGGGACAGATACCATTGAAAAACTGTTTTTT. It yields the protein CASSESSGTDTIEKLFF.

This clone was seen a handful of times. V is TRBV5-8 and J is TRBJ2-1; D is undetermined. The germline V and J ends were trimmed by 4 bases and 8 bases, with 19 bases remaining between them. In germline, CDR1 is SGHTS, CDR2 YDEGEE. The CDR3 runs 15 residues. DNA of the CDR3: TGTGCCAGCAGCCCAGTTGGGCAGTCGGTCGATGAGCAGTTCTTC. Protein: CASSPVGQSVDEQFF.

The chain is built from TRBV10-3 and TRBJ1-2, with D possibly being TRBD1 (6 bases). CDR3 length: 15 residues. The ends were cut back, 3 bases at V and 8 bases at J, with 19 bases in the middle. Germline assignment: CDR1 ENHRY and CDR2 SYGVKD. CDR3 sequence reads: CAISDSQGPGQGYTF. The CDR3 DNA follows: TGTGCCATCAGTGACTCTCAGGGTCCAGGACAGGGCTACACCTTC.

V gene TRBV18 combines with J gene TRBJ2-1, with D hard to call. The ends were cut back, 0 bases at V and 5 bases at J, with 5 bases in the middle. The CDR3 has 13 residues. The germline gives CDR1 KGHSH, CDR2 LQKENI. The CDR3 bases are TGTGCCAGCTCACCACCGCAGAACAATGAGCAGTTCTTC. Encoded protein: CASSPPQNNEQFF.

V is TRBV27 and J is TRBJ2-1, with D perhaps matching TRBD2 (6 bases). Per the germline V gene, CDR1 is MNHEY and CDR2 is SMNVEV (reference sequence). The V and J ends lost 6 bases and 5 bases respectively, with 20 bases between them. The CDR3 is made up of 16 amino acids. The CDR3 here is CASSMAGLRVNNEQFF. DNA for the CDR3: TGTGCCAGCAGCATGGCCGGACTAAGGGTAAACAATGAGCAGTTCTTC.

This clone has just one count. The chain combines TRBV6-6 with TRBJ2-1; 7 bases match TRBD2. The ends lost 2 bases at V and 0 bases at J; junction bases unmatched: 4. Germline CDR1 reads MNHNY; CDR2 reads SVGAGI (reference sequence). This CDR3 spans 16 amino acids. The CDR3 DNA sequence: TGTGCCAGCAGTTACACGCGGGGGAGCTCCTACAATGAGCAGTTCTTC. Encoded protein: CASSYTRGSSYNEQFF.

CDR3 in DNA: TGTGCCAGCAGCCTCACCCTGGACAGAGGCTACACCTTC. Amino acid sequence: CASSLTLDRGYTF. The V call is TRBV7-9, the J call TRBJ1-2; a weak D match, TRBD1 (6 bases). CDR3 length: 13 residues. V was trimmed by 5 bases and J by 8 bases, leaving 15 bases between them. CDR1 is SEHNR, CDR2 FQNEAQ, per germline (reference sequence). Combining the CDR3 with reference TRBV7-9 and TRBJ1-2 gives the whole variable domain DTGVSQNPRHKITKRGQNVTFRCDPISEHNRLYWYRQTLGQGPEFLTYFQNEAQLEKSRLLSDRFSAERPKGSFSTLEIQRTEQGDSAMYLCASSLTLDRGYTFGSGTRLTVV.

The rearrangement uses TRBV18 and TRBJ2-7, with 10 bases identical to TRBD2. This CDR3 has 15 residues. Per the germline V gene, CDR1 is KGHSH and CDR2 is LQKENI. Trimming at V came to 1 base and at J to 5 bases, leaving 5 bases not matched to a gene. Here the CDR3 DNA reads TGTGCCAGCTCACCACTAGCGGGGGGTTTGGACGAGCAGTACTTC. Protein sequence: CASSPLAGGLDEQYF.

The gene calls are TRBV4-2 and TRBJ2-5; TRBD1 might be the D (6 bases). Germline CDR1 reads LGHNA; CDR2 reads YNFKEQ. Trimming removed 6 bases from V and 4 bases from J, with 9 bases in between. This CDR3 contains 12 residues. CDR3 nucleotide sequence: TGTGCCAGCAGGGGGGCGCGAGAGACCCAGTACTTC. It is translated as CASRGARETQYF.

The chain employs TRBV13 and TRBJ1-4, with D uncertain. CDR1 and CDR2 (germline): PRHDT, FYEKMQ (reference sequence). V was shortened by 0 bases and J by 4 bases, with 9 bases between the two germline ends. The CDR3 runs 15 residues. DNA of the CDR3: TGTGCCAGCAGCTTAGGTCTGGGCCATAATGAAAAACTGTTTTTT. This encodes CASSLGLGHNEKLFF.

CDR3: CATRDTGSREKLFF. The CDR3 nucleotides are TGTGCCACCAGGGATACAGGGTCGCGTGAAAAACTGTTTTTT. The chain employs TRBV15 and TRBJ1-4; D might be TRBD1 (6 bases). The V and J ends lost 6 bases and 7 bases respectively, with 15 bases between them. Germline CDR1 reads LNHNV; CDR2 reads YYDKDF (reference sequence). The length of the CDR3 is 14 residues.

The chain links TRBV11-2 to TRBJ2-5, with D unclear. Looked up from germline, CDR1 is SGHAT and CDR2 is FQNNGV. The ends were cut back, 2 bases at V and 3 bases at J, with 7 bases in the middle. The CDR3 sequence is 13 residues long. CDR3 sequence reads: CASSLTVEETQYF. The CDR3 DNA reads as TGTGCCAGCAGCTTAACGGTGGAAGAGACCCAGTACTTC.

The CDR3: CAISLAGGNNEQFF. CDR3 nucleotide sequence: TGTGCCATCAGTCTAGCGGGGGGGAACAATGAGCAGTTCTTC. The chain couples TRBV10-3 to TRBJ2-1; 12 bases are shared with TRBD2. CDR1 and CDR2 (germline): ENHRY, SYGVKD. The J segment lost 5 bases and the V segment lost 5 bases, leaving 1 base of the junction unmatched. There are 14 residues in the CDR3.

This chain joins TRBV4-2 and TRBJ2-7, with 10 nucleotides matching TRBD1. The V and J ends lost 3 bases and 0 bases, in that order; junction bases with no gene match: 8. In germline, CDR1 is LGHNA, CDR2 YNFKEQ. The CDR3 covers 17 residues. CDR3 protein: CASSQGDRGRSSYEQYF. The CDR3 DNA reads TGTGCCAGCAGCCAGGGCGACAGGGGGCGAAGCTCCTACGAGCAGTACTTC.

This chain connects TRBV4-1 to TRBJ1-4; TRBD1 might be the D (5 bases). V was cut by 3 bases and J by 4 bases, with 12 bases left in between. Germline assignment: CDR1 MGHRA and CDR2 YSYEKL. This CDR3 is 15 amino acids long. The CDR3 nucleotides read TGCGCCAGCAGCCATAGACGGGGGAATAATGAAAAACTGTTTTTT. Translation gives CASSHRRGNNEKLFF.

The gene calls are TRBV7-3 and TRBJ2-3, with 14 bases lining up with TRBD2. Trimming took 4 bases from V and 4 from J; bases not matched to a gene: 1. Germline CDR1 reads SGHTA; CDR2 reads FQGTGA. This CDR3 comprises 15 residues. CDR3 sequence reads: CASSSTSGGADTQYF. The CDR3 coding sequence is TGTGCCAGCAGCTCGACTAGCGGGGGGGCAGATACGCAGTATTTT. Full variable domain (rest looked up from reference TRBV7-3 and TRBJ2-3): GAGVSQTPSNKVTEKGKYVELRCDPISGHTALYWYRQSLGQGPEFLIYFQGTGAADDSGLPNDRFFAVRPEGSVSTLKIQRTERGDSAVYLCASSSTSGGADTQYFGPGTRLTVL.

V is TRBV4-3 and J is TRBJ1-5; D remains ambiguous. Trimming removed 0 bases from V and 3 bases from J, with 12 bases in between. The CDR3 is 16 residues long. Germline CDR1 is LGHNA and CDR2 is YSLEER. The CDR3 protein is CASSQDWNRPNQPQHF. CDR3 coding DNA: TGCGCCAGCAGCCAAGATTGGAACAGACCCAATCAGCCCCAGCATTTT.

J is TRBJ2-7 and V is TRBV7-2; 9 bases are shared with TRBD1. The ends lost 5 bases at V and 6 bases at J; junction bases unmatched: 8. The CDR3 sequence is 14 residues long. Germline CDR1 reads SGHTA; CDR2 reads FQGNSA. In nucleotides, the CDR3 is TGTGCCAGCAGCCCCCAAGGACAGGGGACCGAGCAGTACTTC. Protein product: CASSPQGQGTEQYF.